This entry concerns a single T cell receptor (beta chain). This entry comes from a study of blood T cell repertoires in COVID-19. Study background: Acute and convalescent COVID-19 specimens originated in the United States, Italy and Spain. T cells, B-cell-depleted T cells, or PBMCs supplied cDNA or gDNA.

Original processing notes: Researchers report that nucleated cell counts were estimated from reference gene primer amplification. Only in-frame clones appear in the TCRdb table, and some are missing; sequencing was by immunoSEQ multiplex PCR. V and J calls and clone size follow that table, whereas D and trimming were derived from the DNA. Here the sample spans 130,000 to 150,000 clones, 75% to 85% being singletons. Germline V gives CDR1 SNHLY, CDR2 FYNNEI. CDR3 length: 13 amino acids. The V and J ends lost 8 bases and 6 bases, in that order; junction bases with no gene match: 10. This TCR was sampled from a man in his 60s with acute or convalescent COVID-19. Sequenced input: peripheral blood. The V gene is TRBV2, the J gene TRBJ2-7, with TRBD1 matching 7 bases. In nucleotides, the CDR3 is TGTGCCAGCCATCGACAGGGTTCGGGCGAGCAGTACTTC. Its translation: CASHRQGSGEQYF. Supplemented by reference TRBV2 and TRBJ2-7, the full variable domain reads EPEVTQTPSHQVTQMGQEVILRCVPISNHLYFYWYRQILGQKVEFLVSFYNNEISEKSEIFDDQFSVERPDGSNFTLKIRSTKLEDSAMYFCASHRQGSGEQYFGPGTRLTVT.